This T cell receptor (beta chain) was recorded in a study of beta chain features in type 1 diabetes. Findings and limits, study-wide: Whether TCRB rearrangement is influenced by HLA type was left unresolved in this analysis. Shorter templates might be favored by PCR, and equally so in patients and in controls. All four CD4+ subsets from Type 1 diabetes patients carried moderately but significantly shorter TCRB CDR3s.

Researchers reported sorting CD4+ naive, central memory, regulatory and stem cell-like memory cells via CD45RO/CCR7/CD25/CD127/CD95/CD27. Comment on this clone: Its antigen is as yet unknown.

The V end was cut by 1 base, the J end by 1 base, with 5 bases between. In germline, CDR1 is SEHNR, CDR2 FQNEAQ (reference sequence). The CDR3 is 14 residues long. TCRB transcripts that were expressed got sequenced, as all of the isolated RNA had been reverse transcribed. Mean read depth for naive, central memory and regulatory T cell samples was around 3.8 million reads. Some clones are missing from TCRdb's copy, which holds only in-frame ones; the method was immunoSEQ multiplex PCR. The data contain about 660,000 clones, roughly an eighth of them singletons. V and J are TRBV7-9 and TRBJ1-5; D remains unclear. The TCR originated in a man aged 18 to 30 with type 1 diabetes. Sequenced sample: naive CD4+ T cells from blood. The CDR3 loop reads CASSLEVSNQPQHF. The CDR3 DNA is TGTGCCAGCAGCTTAGAAGTGAGCAATCAGCCCCAGCATTTT.